Following are 18 T cell receptor beta chains from one sample sequenced in a study of Ad26.COV2.S vaccination and SARS-CoV-2 variants. Measured with immunoSEQ multiplex PCR; TCRdb has only the in-frame clones, and not every one. The sample contains some 320,000 clones, approximately 86% of which appear only once. Treatment given: some 20 received Ad26.COV2.S at low or high dose, single or two shots; roughly 5 received placebo; per-sample allocation not given. Sampling happened 63 days after the first vaccine or placebo injection. Sequencing was performed on peripheral blood, taken in a trial of Ad26.COV2.S vaccine versus placebo. All receptors come from a person aged 18-65 years who received the Ad26.COV2.S COVID-19 vaccine or a placebo.

The genes are TRBV6-4 and TRBJ2-6; 7 bases match TRBD2. The CDR3 totals 20 residues. Germline CDR1 and CDR2: MRHNA and SNTAGT. V trimming: 8 bases; J trimming: 0 bases; junction bases outside the gene matches: 19. CDR3 sequence: CASAPSALALRPSGANVLTF. DNA for the CDR3: TGTGCCAGCGCCCCCAGCGCACTAGCGTTGCGACCCTCTGGGGCCAACGTCCTGACTTTC.

The rearrangement uses TRBV6-2 or TRBV6-3 and TRBJ2-1; D is perhaps TRBD2 (6 bases). With 0 bases removed from V and 5 bases from J, the gap between germline ends came to 11 bases. The CDR3 sequence is 15 residues long. From germline, CDR1 is MNHEY and CDR2 SVGEGT. The CDR3 protein is CASSYSRGKDNEQFF. CDR3 DNA sequence: TGTGCCAGCAGTTACTCTCGGGGGAAGGACAATGAGCAGTTCTTC.

The rearrangement joins TRBV30 to TRBJ1-4; D unresolved. Germline loops: CDR1 GTSNPN, CDR2 SVGIG (reference sequence). This CDR3 is built from 15 residues. With 3 bases removed from V and 6 bases from J, the gap between germline ends came to 17 bases. DNA of the CDR3: TGTGCCTGGAGCCGTACGTCCGGTTTGGATGAAAAACTGTTTTTT. It translates to CAWSRTSGLDEKLFF.

This rearrangement joins TRBV9 to TRBJ1-4; possible D gene TRBD1, 5 bases. The germline CDR1 and CDR2 sequences are SGDLS and YYNGEE. V was pared by 0 bases and J by 3 bases, with 15 bases between. This CDR3 region has 17 residues. CDR3 sequence reads: CASSVGPAMGPNEKLFF. The CDR3 DNA is TGTGCCAGCAGCGTAGGCCCGGCTATGGGGCCTAATGAAAAACTGTTTTTT.

This clone was picked up a small number of times. The gene calls are TRBV3-1 (or the pseudogene TRBV3-2) and TRBJ1-6, with D perhaps TRBD1 (5 bases). The ends were cut back, 0 bases at V and 10 bases at J, with 13 bases in the middle. This CDR3 is 15 amino acids long. Germline V gene data show CDR1 as LGHDT and CDR2 as YNNKEL (reference sequence). The CDR3 DNA is TGTGCCAGCAGCCAAGATGGGGGGGAAGGGTCACCCCTCCACTTT. It translates to CASSQDGGEGSPLHF.

The V gene is TRBV6-6, the J gene TRBJ1-4; D gene ambiguous. The CDR3 consists of 10 residues. In germline, CDR1 is MNHNY, CDR2 SVGAGI (reference sequence). In nucleotides, the CDR3 is TGTGGGGCAACTAATGAAAAACTGTTTTTT. Protein product: CGATNEKLFF.

The chain links TRBV6-5 to TRBJ2-7; D gene unclear. Germline V gives CDR1 MNHEY, CDR2 SVGAGI. The CDR3 covers 16 residues. Trimming took 0 bases from V and 0 from J, leaving 12 bases between them. The CDR3 is CASSYSILRGSYEQYF. The CDR3, as DNA: TGTGCCAGCAGTTACTCGATATTAAGAGGCTCCTACGAGCAGTACTTC.

The chain employs TRBV6-1 and TRBJ2-3; 9 bases agree with TRBD2. Germline V gene sequence: CDR1 MNHNS, CDR2 SASEGT. The V and J ends lost 2 bases and 4 bases, in that order; junction bases with no gene match: 4. CDR3 length: 15 amino acids. The CDR3 DNA reads as TGTGCCAGCAGTGAATGGGCTAGCGGGGCAGATACGCAGTATTTT. This sequence encodes CASSEWASGADTQYF.

About this clone itself: The sample contains more than one DNA sequence encoding this CDR3. This chain joins TRBV6-2 or TRBV6-3 and TRBJ2-7; D is uncertain. Germline assignment: CDR1 MNHEY and CDR2 SVGEGT. Trimming cost V 3 bases and J 4 bases, with 10 bases left between them. This CDR3 region has 13 residues. CDR3 coding DNA: TGTGCCAGCAGTTATCGCGTCCGGTACGAGCAGTACTTC. It codes for CASSYRVRYEQYF.

This chain links TRBV15 with TRBJ2-3; D possibly corresponds to TRBD1 (6 bases). CDR1 and CDR2 from the germline V gene are LNHNV and YYDKDF (reference sequence). CDR3 length equals 15 residues. V lost 5 bases, J lost 2 bases, and 14 bases lay in between. The CDR3: CATSGGTGSTDTQYF. CDR3 DNA sequence: TGTGCCACCAGCGGAGGTACAGGGTCCACAGATACGCAGTATTTT. The full variable domain, its missing parts supplied by reference TRBV15 and TRBJ2-3, is DAMVIQNPRYQVTQFGKPVTLSCSQTLNHNVMYWYQQKSSQAPKLLFHYYDKDFNNEADTPDNFQSRRPNTSFCFLDIRSPGLGDTAMYLCATSGGTGSTDTQYFGPGTRLTVL.

The chain combines TRBV2 with TRBJ1-5, with no clear D. The CDR3 extends over 14 amino acids. The germline V gene encodes CDR1 SNHLY and CDR2 FYNNEI. V gave up 6 bases and J gave up 0 bases, with 9 bases separating them. DNA of the CDR3: TGTGCCAGCAGCAGAACGGATAGCAATCAGCCCCAGCATTTT. Its translation is CASSRTDSNQPQHF.

The chain carries TRBV5-1 and TRBJ2-3; 11 bases agree with TRBD2. The CDR3 covers 15 residues. CDR1 and CDR2 (germline): SGHRS, YFSETQ. Trimming removed 5 bases from V and 3 bases from J; junction bases left unmatched: 5. CDR3 in DNA: TGCGCCAGCAGACTAGCGGGGGAAGCTACAGATACGCAGTATTTT. Translated: CASRLAGEATDTQYF.

The V gene is TRBV3-1 (or the pseudogene TRBV3-2), the J gene TRBJ1-1, with a weak D call TRBD1 (6 bases). The germline V gene encodes CDR1 LGHDT and CDR2 YNNKEL (reference sequence). Trimming left V 5 bases short and J 8 bases short, with 12 bases between. The CDR3 runs 12 residues. CDR3 protein: CASSSRQVEAFF. The CDR3 DNA follows: TGTGCCAGCAGCTCCCGACAGGTCGAAGCTTTCTTT.

This chain joins TRBV6-1 and TRBJ1-1; a weak D match, TRBD1 (6 bases). Deletions cut 2 bases from V and 11 bases from J, with 18 bases between. Germline CDR1 MNHNS, CDR2 SASEGT. This CDR3 has 14 residues. The DNA for the CDR3 is TGTGCCAGCAGTGAAAGAGGTATTAGGGGGTACGCTTTCTTT. Encoded protein: CASSERGIRGYAFF.

Details on this clone: The sample contains more than one DNA sequence encoding this CDR3. This chain joins TRBV5-6 and TRBJ1-5; D is uncertain. Germline values: CDR1 SGHDT, CDR2 YYEEEE. The CDR3 has 12 residues. Trimming removed 3 bases from V and 3 bases from J, with 4 bases in between. The CDR3 sequence is CASSSPNQPQHF. CDR3 nucleotide sequence: TGTGCCAGCAGCTCCCCCAATCAGCCCCAGCATTTT.

The chain links TRBV5-4 to TRBJ2-3; D gene ambiguous. Per germline, CDR1 SGHNT and CDR2 YYREEE (reference sequence). This CDR3 region has 13 residues. Between the trimmed V and J ends, which lost 4 bases and 4 bases, there was a span of 10 bases. CDR3 in DNA: TGTGCCAGCAGCCCGAGCCCCGCAGATACGCAGTATTTT. Protein sequence: CASSPSPADTQYF.

The J gene is TRBJ2-1, the V gene TRBV5-1; D perhaps matches TRBD1 (6 bases). Germline CDR1 and CDR2: SGHRS and YFSETQ. There are 14 residues in the CDR3. Trimming left V 3 bases short and J 5 bases short, with 12 bases between. For the CDR3, the DNA is TGCGCCAGCAGCTCATCTGACAGGAACAATGAGCAGTTCTTC. It specifies CASSSSDRNNEQFF.

The chain recombines TRBV7-2 with TRBJ1-4, with D possibly TRBD1 on 5 matching bases. The CDR3 spans 17 residues. Trimming took 2 bases from V and 6 from J, leaving 19 bases between them. Germline CDR1 is SGHTA and CDR2 is FQGNSA. CDR3 sequence: CASSLSAGSAWDEKLFF. CDR3 sequence (DNA): TGTGCCAGCAGCTTATCCGCAGGGTCGGCTTGGGATGAAAAACTGTTTTTT.